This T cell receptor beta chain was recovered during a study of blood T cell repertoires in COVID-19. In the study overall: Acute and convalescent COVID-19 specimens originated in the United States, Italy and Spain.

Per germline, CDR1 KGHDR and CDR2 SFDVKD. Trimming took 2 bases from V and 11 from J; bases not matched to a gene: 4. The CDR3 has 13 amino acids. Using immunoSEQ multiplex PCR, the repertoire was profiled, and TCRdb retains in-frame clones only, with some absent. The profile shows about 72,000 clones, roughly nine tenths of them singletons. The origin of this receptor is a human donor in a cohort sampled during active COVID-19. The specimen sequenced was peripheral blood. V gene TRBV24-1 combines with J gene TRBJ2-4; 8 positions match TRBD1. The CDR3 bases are TGTGCCACCAGTGATTGGGCAGGGGGCGTTCAGTACTTC. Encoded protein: CATSDWAGGVQYF.